This T cell receptor beta chain appears in the sequencing data of a study of control samples from healthy donors and cancer patients. Assay used: immunoSEQ multiplex PCR; TCRdb lists only in-frame clones, some missing. The table records around 130,000 clones, roughly 89% of them present only once. Trimming removed 2 bases from V and 0 bases from J, with 6 bases in between. The CDR3 length is 14 residues. The V gene's germline CDR1 is SGHRS and CDR2 YFSETQ. The chain has TRBV5-1 and TRBJ2-1; either TRBD1 or TRBD2 may supply D (5 bases each). The clonotype originates from a man between 50 and 59 years old with head and neck cancer. The sample was PBMCs. The CDR3 sequence: CASSFGGSYNEQFF. The CDR3 nucleotides are TGCGCCAGCAGCTTTGGGGGCTCCTACAATGAGCAGTTCTTC.